These 4 T cell receptor beta chains were all obtained from the same sample, sequenced in a study of identical twins (dated by TCRdb to the mid-2010s). The library was generated by 5' RACE. Instrument used: Illumina HiSeq 2000. In TCRdb, the public reads were trimmed at Q25 with fastp and aligned with MiXCR, with productive beta chains retained. Rows are unified per CDR3 protein, each entry keeping the most common DNA and genes. The sample records 300,000 or so distinct CDR3 sequences, roughly 9.8% of which are singletons. The ten largest clones add up to 6% to 8.5% of the sample. This same sample was also taken into another study, of yellow fever vaccine responses in identical twins.

Material: CD8+ T cells sorted from blood. The receptors derive from a woman aged 18-30 years in good health.

This clonotype was observed a few times. This chain connects TRBV7-9 to TRBJ2-3; either TRBD1 or TRBD2 may fit D (5 bases each). Germline CDR1 and CDR2: SEHNR and FQNEAQ (reference sequence). The CDR3 sequence is 14 residues long. Trimming stripped 3 bases from V and 6 bases from J, with 13 bases between. CDR3 DNA: TGTGCCAGCAGCTTCACTAGGGGAAATGATACGCAGTATTTT. Protein product: CASSFTRGNDTQYF.

The rearrangement joins TRBV27 to TRBJ2-7; 9 bases line up with TRBD2. From germline, CDR1 is MNHEY and CDR2 SMNVEV (reference sequence). The CDR3 is 15 amino acids. V shed 6 bases and J 2 bases; nucleotides not matched to a gene: 8. The CDR3 protein is CASRLAGPSAYEQYF. The CDR3 coding sequence is TGTGCCAGCAGGCTAGCGGGACCCTCAGCCTACGAGCAGTACTTC.

This clonotype was counted ten times or more. V usage is TRBV25-1 and J usage is TRBJ1-1; D is possibly TRBD1 (5 bases). Germline V lookup: CDR1 MGHDK, CDR2 SYGVNS. The V end was cut by 2 bases, the J end by 1 base, with 14 bases between. The CDR3 is 16 amino acids. CDR3 region: CASSEDMGTGNTEAFF. The CDR3, as DNA: TGTGCCAGCAGTGAAGACATGGGGACTGGGAACACTGAAGCTTTCTTT.

The chain links TRBV12-3 or TRBV12-4 to TRBJ2-5; 8 positions agree with TRBD1. J gave up 5 bases and V 2 bases, and 10 bases lay outside the gene matches. The length of the CDR3 is 16 residues. This CDR3 is CASSLSAGGFRETQYF. The CDR3, as DNA: TGTGCCAGCAGTTTATCAGCAGGGGGCTTTAGGGAGACCCAGTACTTC.